The TCR beta chain described here comes from a study of shared clonotypes between healthy human individuals. V dropped 1 base and J dropped 0 bases, with 7 bases sitting between them. Germline loops: CDR1 MNHEY, CDR2 SMNVEV (reference sequence). The CDR3 is made up of 15 amino acids. The repertoire was sequenced with immunoSEQ multiplex PCR; TCRdb's copy has only in-frame clones and lacks some. Seen here are about 2.1 million clones, just under 95% observed once, and the top ten hold 1.5% to 2%. CD45RO negativity and positive selection for CCR7 defined naive CD8 cells, a population that excluded terminally differentiated effector memory CD45RA+ cells. This clone was observed a handful of times. The sample carries other DNA sequences with the same CDR3.

Sequencing input: naive CD8+ T cells from PBMCs. This rearrangement joins TRBV27 to TRBJ1-5; tentative D call: TRBD1 (5 bases). This TCR came from a man younger than 30 in good health. Some clones in this sample may be carry-over from other donors' samples. The DNA for the CDR3 is TGTGCCAGCAGTTTATTAGGGGATAGCAATCAGCCCCAGCATTTT. Protein product: CASSLLGDSNQPQHF.